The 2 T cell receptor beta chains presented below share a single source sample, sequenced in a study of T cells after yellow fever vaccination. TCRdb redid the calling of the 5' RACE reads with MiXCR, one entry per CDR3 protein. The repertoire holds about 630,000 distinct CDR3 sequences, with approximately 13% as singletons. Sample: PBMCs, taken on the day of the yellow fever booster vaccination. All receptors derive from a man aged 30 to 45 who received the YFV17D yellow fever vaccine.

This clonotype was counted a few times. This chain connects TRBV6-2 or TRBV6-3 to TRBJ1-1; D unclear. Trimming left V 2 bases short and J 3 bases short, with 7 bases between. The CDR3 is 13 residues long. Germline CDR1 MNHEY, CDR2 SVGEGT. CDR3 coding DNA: TGTGCCAGCAGTTACAACCAGGACACTGAAGCTTTCTTT. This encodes CASSYNQDTEAFF.

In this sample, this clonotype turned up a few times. The CDR3 nucleotides are TGCAGCGCCCTGGGACTAGCGGGAGGGCCGGGACCCGGGGAGCTGTTTTTT. Translating gives CSALGLAGGPGPGELFF. This rearrangement joins TRBV29-1 to TRBJ2-2, with TRBD2 identical over 16 bases. The CDR3 is 17 residues long. V lost 7 bases and J lost 6; bases outside the gene matches: 11. Per germline, CDR1 SQVTM and CDR2 ANQGSEA.